The 31 T cell receptor beta chains presented below share a single source sample, sequenced in a study of blood T cell repertoires in COVID-19. Measured with immunoSEQ multiplex PCR; TCRdb has only the in-frame clones, and not every one. This repertoire shows approximately 29,000 clones, approximately 88% found once; its top ten account for less than 15%. The sequencing input was peripheral blood. All receptors derive from a man aged 65 to 85 with active COVID-19.

The chain employs TRBV2 and TRBJ1-1; possibly TRBD1 for D (5 bases). This CDR3 region has 11 residues. Per germline, CDR1 SNHLY and CDR2 FYNNEI. V lost 9 bases and J lost 4, with 9 bases in between. The CDR3 reads CASQGFTEAFF. CDR3 bases: TGTGCCAGTCAGGGTTTCACTGAAGCTTTCTTT.

The DNA for the CDR3 is TGTGCCACCAGCAGAGACCCACGGGGTTTGGAGCCCCAGCATTTT. It translates to CATSRDPRGLEPQHF. The chain uses TRBV15 and TRBJ1-5, with D hard to call. Trimming took off 0 bases at V and 8 bases at J, with 14 bases between the two ends. The CDR3 is 15 amino acids. Germline V lookup: CDR1 LNHNV, CDR2 YYDKDF (reference sequence).

This sequence joins TRBV5-4 and TRBJ1-1, with D possibly being TRBD1 (5 bases). CDR1 is SGHNT and CDR2 is YYREEE in the germline V gene (reference sequence). The CDR3 length is 14 residues. V lost 5 bases, J lost 1 base, and 12 bases lay in between. CDR3 region: CASSRAQGNTEAFF. For the CDR3, the DNA is TGTGCCAGCAGTCGGGCCCAGGGGAACACTGAAGCTTTCTTT.

On this clone: One junction end disagrees with the germline gene, perhaps due to a read error. The J gene is TRBJ2-5, the V gene TRBV7-7, with TRBD1 matching 9 bases. Germline V gene lookup returns CDR1 SSHAT and CDR2 FNYEAQ (reference sequence). The CDR3 totals 15 residues. This chain's CDR3 is CASSPTGGSQETQYF. DNA for the CDR3: TGTGCTAGCAGCCCCACAGGGGGCTCCCAAGAGACCCAGTACTTC. The whole variable domain, filled in from reference TRBV7-7 and TRBJ2-5, reads GAGVSQSPRYKVTKRGQDVTLRCDPISSHATLYWYQQALGQGPEFLTYFNYEAQPDKSGLPSDRFSAERPEGSISTLTIQRTEQRDSAMYRCASSPTGGSQETQYFGPGTRLLVL.

This clone was observed a handful of times. The chain joins TRBV14 to TRBJ2-1; TRBD2 might be the D (6 bases). Trimming pared 0 bases from V and 7 bases from J, leaving 19 bases between. CDR1 SGHDN and CDR2 FVKESK come from the germline V gene. The CDR3 is 17 residues long. Here the CDR3 DNA reads TGTGCCAGCAGCCAAGAGAAGTCCCTAGCGTTATTGAATGAGCAGTTCTTC. It translates to CASSQEKSLALLNEQFF.

The sample holds one count of this clone. The chain is built from TRBV6-2 or TRBV6-3 and TRBJ2-1; 9 bases line up with TRBD1. The CDR3 extends over 13 amino acids. The germline V gene has CDR1 MNHEY and CDR2 SVGEGT. V lost 5 bases and J lost 15; bases outside the gene matches: 11. Here the CDR3 reads CASSQSTGGARFF. In DNA form, the CDR3 reads TGTGCCAGCAGTCAGTCCACAGGGGGCGCGAGGTTCTTC.

The chain has TRBV18 and TRBJ2-5, with 10 positions matching TRBD2. The DNA end favors TRBJ2-7, so the J call may be wrong. The CDR3 is 16 residues long. The germline CDR1 and CDR2 sequences are KGHSH and LQKENI. CDR3 coding DNA: TGTGCCAGCTCCCGACAGACTAGCGGGCTCTCCTACGAGCAGTACTTC. Amino acid sequence: CASSRQTSGLSYEQYF.

The rearrangement links TRBV10-1 to TRBJ2-3; D uncertain. CDR3 length: 15 residues. Trimming pared 2 bases from V and 3 bases from J, leaving 12 bases between. Germline loops: CDR1 WNHNN, CDR2 SYGVQD (reference sequence). Here the CDR3 reads CASSEDGRLTDTQYF. In DNA form, the CDR3 reads TGCGCCAGCAGTGAGGACGGCAGACTTACAGATACGCAGTATTTT.

The CDR3 DNA follows: TGCGCCAGCAGCCAAGAGGGGGCGGCCCGGGAGCAGTTCTTC. Its protein is CASSQEGAAREQFF. The genes are TRBV4-3 and TRBJ2-1; a possible D gene is TRBD1 (6 bases). Between the trimmed V and J ends, which lost 0 bases and 10 bases, there was a span of 13 bases. Germline lookup yields CDR1 LGHNA and CDR2 YSLEER. The CDR3 is 14 residues long.

The chain couples TRBV2 to TRBJ2-7; possible D gene TRBD2, 5 bases. CDR3 length: 15 residues. V was clipped by 3 bases and J by 2 bases, with 14 bases between them. Germline CDR1 and CDR2: SNHLY and FYNNEI. This chain's CDR3 is CASSDYSGSTYEQYF. The CDR3 DNA follows: TGTGCCAGCAGTGATTACAGCGGATCTACCTACGAGCAGTACTTC. The full variable domain, rest sourced from reference TRBV2 and TRBJ2-7, is EPEVTQTPSHQVTQMGQEVILRCVPISNHLYFYWYRQILGQKVEFLVSFYNNEISEKSEIFDDQFSVERPDGSNFTLKIRSTKLEDSAMYFCASSDYSGSTYEQYFGPGTRLTVT.

The gene calls are TRBV29-1 and TRBJ1-5; possibly TRBD1 for D (5 bases). Germline V gene data show CDR1 as SQVTM and CDR2 as ANQGSEA. The CDR3 is made up of 13 amino acids. V was clipped by 7 bases and J by 3 bases, with 13 bases between them. This chain's CDR3 is CSGTTGVNQPQHF. The CDR3 coding sequence is TGCAGCGGGACTACAGGAGTCAATCAGCCCCAGCATTTT.

This chain links TRBV5-1 with TRBJ2-3; D is unclear. V lost 4 bases and J lost 4, with 4 bases in between. The CDR3 sequence is 11 residues long. Per germline, CDR1 SGHRS and CDR2 YFSETQ. Written as DNA, the CDR3 is TGCGCCAGCAGCCACTCAGATACGCAGTATTTT. Protein: CASSHSDTQYF.

As regards this clone: This CDR3 fails to terminate in the conserved phenylalanine or tryptophan, so it likely reflects a read error. The DNA is omitted, as the CDR3 cannot be located on it reliably, and the CDR3 follows TCRdb's listing. The chain joins TRBV5-6 to TRBJ1-2; the table assigns TRBD1, which was not confirmed against the DNA. Germline V CDR1 and CDR2: SGHDT, YYEEEE. 13 amino acids form the CDR3, both terminal residues included. This CDR3 is CASSGVDRTLRET.

The genes are TRBV19 and TRBJ2-5; D is ambiguous. The CDR3 totals 14 residues. Germline V CDR1 and CDR2: LNHDA, SQIVND (reference sequence). Trimming removed 3 bases from V and 5 bases from J, with 13 bases in between. This chain's CDR3 is CASSMNGAGETQYF. The CDR3 DNA reads TGTGCCAGTAGTATGAATGGTGCCGGGGAGACCCAGTACTTC.

The chain employs TRBV27 and TRBJ2-1, with 9 bases aligning to TRBD2. CDR1 MNHEY and CDR2 SMNVEV come from the germline V gene (reference sequence). The CDR3 runs to 15 residues. Trimming cost V 5 bases and J 4 bases; bases outside gene matches: 6. Here the CDR3 reads CASSPAGLAYNEQFF. CDR3 DNA: TGTGCCAGCAGTCCGGCGGGACTAGCTTACAATGAGCAGTTCTTC.

The chain links TRBV12-3 or TRBV12-4 to TRBJ2-3; possibly TRBD1 for D (5 bases). CDR3 size: 12 residues. V was trimmed by 10 bases and J by 0 bases, leaving 8 bases between them. CDR3 in amino acids: CAIKGSTDTQYF. The CDR3 coding sequence is TGTGCCATTAAGGGGAGCACAGATACGCAGTATTTT.

This chain uses TRBV5-4 with TRBJ2-2; D perhaps matches TRBD2 (5 bases). The length of the CDR3 is 15 residues. Germline CDR1 SGHNT, CDR2 YYREEE (reference sequence). V was trimmed by 5 bases and J by 5 bases, leaving 16 bases between them. In nucleotides, the CDR3 is TGTGCCAGCAGTATTAGCAACTCGGGGACCGGGGAGCTGTTTTTT. It specifies CASSISNSGTGELFF.

The chain combines TRBV9 with TRBJ2-1; D gene unclear. Looked up from germline, CDR1 is SGDLS and CDR2 is YYNGEE. V lost 0 bases and J 0 bases, leaving 7 bases between the germline ends. The CDR3 length is 15 residues. In DNA form, the CDR3 reads TGTGCCAGCAGCGTAGGGCGGAGCTCCTACAATGAGCAGTTCTTC. Translating it yields CASSVGRSSYNEQFF. The full variable domain, completed using reference TRBV9 and TRBJ2-1, is DSGVTQTPKHLITATGQRVTLRCSPRSGDLSVYWYQQSLDQGLQFLIQYYNGEERAKGNILERFSAQQFPDLHSELNLSSLELGDSALYFCASSVGRSSYNEQFFGPGTRLTVL.

The V gene is TRBV29-1, the J gene TRBJ2-1; D possibly corresponds to TRBD2 (6 bases). This CDR3 has 17 residues. V was trimmed by 6 bases and J by 8 bases, leaving 29 bases between them. CDR1 is SQVTM, CDR2 ANQGSEA, per germline. In DNA form, the CDR3 reads TGCAGCGTCGGGGCATGGGGTAGCGGTTGGGCCAGGGATGAGCAGTTCTTC. Amino acids: CSVGAWGSGWARDEQFF.

The chain employs TRBV6-5 and TRBJ2-4; TRBD1 is a possible D gene (5 bases). This CDR3 is 15 amino acids long. In germline, CDR1 is MNHEY, CDR2 SVGAGI. Between the trimmed V and J ends, which lost 4 bases and 4 bases, there was a span of 14 bases. The CDR3 coding sequence is TGTGCCAGCAGTTCCTTTGGCAGGGAAAAAAACATTCAGTACTTC. It yields the protein CASSSFGREKNIQYF.

This clone was detected only a few times. The rearrangement uses TRBV24-1 and TRBJ2-1; 13 bases fit TRBD2. This CDR3 contains 14 residues. The J segment lost 10 bases and the V segment lost 9 bases, leaving 8 bases of the junction unmatched. CDR1 is KGHDR, CDR2 SFDVKD, per germline. The CDR3 DNA sequence: TGTGCCACCGGAGGACTAGCGGGAGCTAGGGAGCAGTTCTTC. The encoded protein is CATGGLAGAREQFF.

The count of this clone is one. The rearrangement links TRBV5-1 to TRBJ2-1, with 9 bases fitting TRBD2. V lost 2 bases, J lost 5 bases, and 5 bases stayed unmatched. The germline CDR1 and CDR2 sequences are SGHRS and YFSETQ. The CDR3 covers 15 residues. The CDR3 spells CASSLGSSGDNEQFF. CDR3 DNA: TGCGCCAGCAGCTTAGGCTCTAGCGGGGACAATGAGCAGTTCTTC.

The chain combines TRBV29-1 with TRBJ2-1, with D possibly TRBD2 on 5 matching bases. V gave up 6 bases and J gave up 15 bases, with 9 bases separating them. This CDR3 has 8 residues. CDR1 SQVTM and CDR2 ANQGSEA come from the germline V gene. CDR3 sequence (DNA): TGCAGCGTAAGCGAGGGGTTCTTC. This codes for CSVSEGFF.

This rearrangement joins TRBV3-1 (or the pseudogene TRBV3-2) to TRBJ2-7; 7 nucleotides agree with TRBD2. This CDR3 has 18 amino acids. V was clipped by 0 bases and J by 3 bases; unmatched bases: 14. CDR1 LGHDT and CDR2 YNNKEL come from the germline V gene (reference sequence). The CDR3 here is CASSQDWTSRERGYEQYF. CDR3 DNA sequence: TGTGCCAGCAGCCAAGATTGGACTAGTAGGGAGAGGGGCTACGAGCAGTACTTC.

This clone was observed a handful of times. The chain recombines TRBV7-2 with TRBJ2-7; 7 nucleotides agree with TRBD2. CDR3 length: 15 residues. J gave up 0 bases and V 0 bases, and 2 bases lay outside the gene matches. Germline V gene sequence: CDR1 SGHTA, CDR2 FQGNSA. The CDR3 DNA reads as TGTGCCAGCAGCTTAGCGGGAGGGCTCTCCTACGAGCAGTACTTC. Encoded protein: CASSLAGGLSYEQYF.

The chain combines TRBV7-2 with TRBJ1-3; TRBD1 agrees at 10 bases. V was pared by 2 bases and J by 3 bases, with 4 bases of the junction left unmatched. CDR3 size: 16 residues. CDR1 and CDR2 from the germline V gene are SGHTA and FQGNSA. CDR3 sequence: CASSLIGTGVGNTIYF. DNA for the CDR3: TGTGCCAGCAGCTTAATCGGGACAGGGGTTGGAAACACCATATATTTT.

V gene TRBV4-3 combines with J gene TRBJ2-1; D may be TRBD1 (5 bases). Germline V CDR1 and CDR2: LGHNA, YSLEER. Trimming cost V 1 base and J 9 bases, with 16 bases left between them. The CDR3 length is 15 residues. The CDR3, as DNA: TGCGCCAGCAGCCAAGTCGCAGGCCCTAGGGGTGAGCAGTTCTTC. Amino acids: CASSQVAGPRGEQFF.

J is TRBJ2-1 and V is TRBV19, with TRBD2 matching over 12 bases. The CDR3 has 19 residues. Germline V gene sequence: CDR1 LNHDA, CDR2 SQIVND (reference sequence). J lost 0 bases, V lost 5 bases, and 11 bases had no gene match. The CDR3 protein is CASSLAGLAGSSSYNEQFF. The CDR3, as DNA: TGTGCCAGTAGTTTAGCGGGACTAGCGGGTTCCAGCTCCTACAATGAGCAGTTCTTC.

V usage is TRBV7-6 and J usage is TRBJ1-2; 7 bases line up with TRBD1. In germline, CDR1 is SGHVS, CDR2 FNYEAQ. V lost 5 bases, J lost 5 bases, and 8 bases stayed unmatched. This CDR3 spans 14 amino acids. CDR3 in DNA: TGTGCCAGCAGCCCTATCGGGACAGATTATGGCTACACCTTC. The encoded protein is CASSPIGTDYGYTF. Filled out from reference TRBV7-6 and TRBJ1-2, the complete variable domain reads GAGVSQSPRYKVTKRGQDVALRCDPISGHVSLYWYRQALGQGPEFLTYFNYEAQQDKSGLPNDRFSAERPEGSISTLTIQRTEQRDSAMYRCASSPIGTDYGYTFGSGTRLTVV.

The chain is built from TRBV3-1 (or the pseudogene TRBV3-2) and TRBJ2-7; the D gene is possibly TRBD2 (5 bases). The length of the CDR3 is 18 residues. Trimming cost V 4 bases and J 4 bases, with 26 bases left between them. Germline V gene data show CDR1 as LGHDT and CDR2 as YNNKEL (reference sequence). The CDR3 DNA reads as TGTGCCAGCAGCCCCAGATCGACCCTTGGAACTAGTAGGTACGAGCAGTACTTC. It specifies CASSPRSTLGTSRYEQYF.

The chain employs TRBV5-1 and TRBJ2-7; D may be TRBD1 (5 bases). The CDR3 spans 14 residues. CDR1 is SGHRS, CDR2 YFSETQ, per germline. V was pared by 4 bases and J by 8 bases, with 19 bases between. CDR3 sequence: CASSLAGLGSKQYF. In DNA form, the CDR3 reads TGCGCCAGCAGCCTGGCAGGGTTGGGGTCTAAGCAGTACTTC. Variable domain in full (rest from reference TRBV5-1 and TRBJ2-7): KAGVTQTPRYLIKTRGQQVTLSCSPISGHRSVSWYQQTPGQGLQFLFEYFSETQRNKGNFPGRFSGRQFSNSRSEMNVSTLELGDSALYLCASSLAGLGSKQYFGPGTRLTVT.